The 31 T cell receptor beta chains listed next were all sequenced from one sample in a study of control samples from healthy donors and cancer patients (TCRdb year 2020). The library was obtained by the immunoSEQ multiplex PCR assay. What TCRdb holds here is the immuneACCESS table cut down to in-frame rearrangements. Part of the clones is not present; checked against another copy, under half of the missing clones reflect an unresolved V gene, and the others are unexplained. A total of 120,000 or so clones appear in this sample, 80% to 95% of them only once. Of the sample, less than 0.65% falls within the top ten clones. The sample comprised PBMCs. Receptors were obtained from a man of 80 years or more with head and neck cancer.

The gene calls are TRBV5-1 and TRBJ1-5; D gene unclear. The CDR3 loop spans 14 amino acids. Germline CDR1 reads SGHRS; CDR2 reads YFSETQ. With 1 base removed from V and 5 bases from J, the gap between germline ends came to 10 bases. CDR3 region: CASSLSGGDQPQHF. The CDR3 nucleotides read TGCGCCAGCAGCTTGTCGGGCGGGGATCAGCCCCAGCATTTT. Filled out from reference TRBV5-1 and TRBJ1-5, the complete variable domain reads KAGVTQTPRYLIKTRGQQVTLSCSPISGHRSVSWYQQTPGQGLQFLFEYFSETQRNKGNFPGRFSGRQFSNSRSEMNVSTLELGDSALYLCASSLSGGDQPQHFGDGTRLSIL.

The V and J genes are TRBV11-2 and TRBJ1-5; TRBD1 matches at 8 bases. V lost 1 base and J lost 6; bases outside the gene matches: 5. Germline lookup yields CDR1 SGHAT and CDR2 FQNNGV. The CDR3 is made up of 15 amino acids. CDR3 sequence: CASSLGQGMAQPQHF. CDR3 DNA: TGTGCCAGCAGCTTAGGACAGGGGATGGCTCAGCCCCAGCATTTT.

The gene calls are TRBV18 and TRBJ2-1, with 7 bases matching TRBD1. V trimming: 3 bases; J trimming: 10 bases; junction bases outside the gene matches: 9. Germline CDR1 reads KGHSH; CDR2 reads LQKENI. The CDR3 length is 14 residues. For the CDR3, the DNA is TGTGCCAGCTCACCGGGACAGACAAAGGGGGAGCAGTTCTTC. Its protein product is CASSPGQTKGEQFF.

The chain is built from TRBV19 and TRBJ1-4; D gene ambiguous. V was pared by 4 bases and J by 12 bases, with 9 bases between. This CDR3 has 11 amino acids. The V gene's germline CDR1 is LNHDA and CDR2 SQIVND (reference sequence). The CDR3 DNA reads as TGTGCCAGTAGTACCTTCGTAGAACTGTTTTTT. This gives the protein CASSTFVELFF.

The V and J genes are TRBV6-1 and TRBJ2-5; TRBD2 matches 10 bases. Germline V gene data show CDR1 as MNHNS and CDR2 as SASEGT. The CDR3 is made up of 16 amino acids. V lost 4 bases and J lost 4; bases outside the gene matches: 9. CDR3 amino acids: CASSGVSGGHVETQYF. The DNA for the CDR3 is TGTGCCAGCAGTGGGGTTAGCGGGGGGCACGTAGAGACCCAGTACTTC.

The J gene is TRBJ2-2, the V gene TRBV9; D unclear. Trimming pared 0 bases from V and 4 bases from J, leaving 10 bases between. Germline CDR1 and CDR2: SGDLS and YYNGEE. This CDR3 region has 15 residues. The chain's CDR3 is CASSVGPVPTGELFF. In DNA, the CDR3 is TGTGCCAGCAGCGTAGGCCCGGTCCCCACCGGGGAGCTGTTTTTT.

The V call is TRBV25-1, the J call TRBJ2-7, with 7 bases that match TRBD1. The CDR3 consists of 15 residues. Germline CDR1 and CDR2: MGHDK and SYGVNS. The J segment lost 5 bases and the V segment lost 3 bases, leaving 10 bases of the junction unmatched. The CDR3 DNA follows: TGTGCCAGCAGTGACACAGGGGTAGTCGTCGACGAGCAGTACTTC. The encoded protein is CASSDTGVVVDEQYF.

The CDR3 DNA follows: TGTGCCAGCAGTGAAGAGCCAAACACTGAAGCTTTCTTT. The encoded protein is CASSEEPNTEAFF. The genes are TRBV2 and TRBJ1-1, with unresolved D. V lost 1 base and J lost 2, with 5 bases in between. The CDR3 is 13 residues long. CDR1 is SNHLY and CDR2 is FYNNEI in the germline V gene.

The rearrangement joins TRBV5-1 to TRBJ1-5; weak D call: TRBD1 (5 bases). Trimming stripped 4 bases from V and 7 bases from J, with 12 bases between. This CDR3 contains 13 residues. The germline V gene has CDR1 SGHRS and CDR2 YFSETQ. The CDR3 sequence: CASSVGTEQPQHF. DNA of the CDR3: TGCGCCAGCAGCGTCGGGACGGAACAGCCCCAGCATTTT.

The chain recombines TRBV7-8 with TRBJ1-1; D is unresolved. Trimming stripped 1 base from V and 7 bases from J, with 10 bases between. Germline lookup yields CDR1 SGHVS and CDR2 FQNEAQ. CDR3 size: 13 residues. This CDR3 is CASSLGAAFEAFF. The CDR3 region has the DNA TGTGCCAGCAGCTTAGGAGCGGCCTTTGAAGCTTTCTTT. Variable domain in full (rest from reference TRBV7-8 and TRBJ1-1): GAGVSQSPRYKVAKRGQDVALRCDPISGHVSLFWYQQALGQGPEFLTYFQNEAQLDKSGLPSDRFFAERPEGSVSTLKIQRTQQEDSAVYLCASSLGAAFEAFFGQGTRLTVV.

V usage is TRBV6-1 and J usage is TRBJ1-5; TRBD1 aligns across 7 bases. J gave up 5 bases and V 3 bases, and 10 bases lay outside the gene matches. The CDR3 sequence is 16 residues long. CDR1 and CDR2 from the germline V gene are MNHNS and SASEGT. CDR3 region: CASSDKITGADQPQHF. The CDR3 nucleotides are TGTGCCAGCAGTGATAAAATTACAGGGGCGGATCAGCCCCAGCATTTT.

The genes are TRBV30 and TRBJ1-1; 8 bases are shared with TRBD1. V shed 3 bases and J 4 bases; nucleotides not matched to a gene: 4. The CDR3 is 13 residues long. CDR1 and CDR2 (germline): GTSNPN, SVGIG (reference sequence). For the CDR3, the DNA is TGTGCCTGGAGCCTACAGGGGGGCACTGAAGCTTTCTTT. This gives the protein CAWSLQGGTEAFF.

As DNA, the CDR3 is TGTGCCAGCAGCGCTGGCAAGAACACTGAAGCTTTCTTT. Translating it yields CASSAGKNTEAFF. The rearrangement joins TRBV7-8 to TRBJ1-1, with D unresolved. Trimming stripped 5 bases from V and 1 base from J, with 8 bases between. This CDR3 contains 13 residues. Germline V gene sequence: CDR1 SGHVS, CDR2 FQNEAQ.

In nucleotides, the CDR3 is TGTGCCAGCAGCTTCTCTCCTGGGGATACGCAGTATTTT. Its protein product is CASSFSPGDTQYF. This rearrangement joins TRBV5-4 to TRBJ2-3; D is undetermined. Germline CDR1 SGHNT, CDR2 YYREEE (reference sequence). Trimming removed 2 bases at V and 6 bases at J, with 10 bases between. The CDR3 is 13 amino acids.

CDR3 in amino acids: CATSRARFATGEKLFF. The CDR3 region has the DNA TGTGCCACCAGCAGAGCCCGTTTTGCGACAGGGGAAAAACTGTTTTTT. The J gene is TRBJ1-4, the V gene TRBV15, with TRBD1 matching 7 bases. With V trimmed by 1 base and J by 8 bases, 10 bases remained unmatched. Germline V CDR1 and CDR2: LNHNV, YYDKDF (reference sequence). The CDR3 totals 16 residues.

This chain links TRBV27 with TRBJ2-1, with 11 bases fitting TRBD2. Germline V gene data show CDR1 as MNHEY and CDR2 as SMNVEV (reference sequence). The ends lost 6 bases at V and 2 bases at J; junction bases unmatched: 6. The CDR3 consists of 16 residues. CDR3 residues: CASSIRSGGAYNEQFF. CDR3 sequence (DNA): TGTGCCAGCAGCATCCGTAGCGGGGGGGCCTACAATGAGCAGTTCTTC.

CDR3 protein: CASSYDGGSGRTGELFF. CDR3 sequence (DNA): TGTGCCAGCAGCTACGACGGTGGTAGCGGGAGGACCGGGGAGCTGTTTTTT. This rearrangement joins TRBV9 to TRBJ2-2; TRBD2 matches at 10 bases. The CDR3 extends over 17 amino acids. In germline, CDR1 is SGDLS, CDR2 YYNGEE. The V segment lost 4 bases and the J segment 5 bases; nucleotides outside the gene matches: 11.

The chain joins TRBV5-4 to TRBJ1-1; no firm D call. Germline CDR1 reads SGHNT; CDR2 reads YYREEE (reference sequence). The V end lost 2 bases, the J end lost 0 bases, and 14 bases lay between the germline ends. CDR3 size: 16 residues. CDR3 residues: CASSLDKTNMNTEAFF. CDR3 in DNA: TGTGCCAGCAGCTTAGACAAAACAAACATGAACACTGAAGCTTTCTTT.

This chain uses TRBV18 with TRBJ1-1; D is ambiguous. CDR1 KGHSH and CDR2 LQKENI come from the germline V gene. The CDR3 length is 13 residues. Trimming cost V 1 base and J 11 bases, with 14 bases left between them. The CDR3 is CASSPLGRWEAFF. DNA for the CDR3: TGTGCCAGCTCACCACTGGGTCGATGGGAGGCTTTCTTT.

The chain couples TRBV5-1 to TRBJ2-1, with 11 positions matching TRBD2. This CDR3 has 15 amino acids. CDR1 is SGHRS and CDR2 is YFSETQ in the germline V gene. Losses at the gene ends were 1 base for V and 9 bases for J; bases not matched to a gene: 6. In DNA form, the CDR3 reads TGCGCCAGCAGCTTGTTTAGCGGGAGGGCCAGTGAGCAGTTCTTC. Translation gives CASSLFSGRASEQFF. The variable domain in full, with the rest retrieved from reference TRBV5-1 and TRBJ2-1, is KAGVTQTPRYLIKTRGQQVTLSCSPISGHRSVSWYQQTPGQGLQFLFEYFSETQRNKGNFPGRFSGRQFSNSRSEMNVSTLELGDSALYLCASSLFSGRASEQFFGPGTRLTVL.

As DNA, the CDR3 is TGTGCCAGCAGCCCGGGGACAGGCTATGGCTACACCTTC. Its translation is CASSPGTGYGYTF. V gene TRBV5-6 combines with J gene TRBJ1-2; the match to TRBD1 covers 8 bases. The CDR3 has 13 residues. V lost 4 bases, J lost 4 bases, and 3 bases stayed unmatched. Germline V gene lookup returns CDR1 SGHDT and CDR2 YYEEEE.

This chain links TRBV10-3 with TRBJ2-7, with 8 bases lining up with TRBD1. Trimming at V came to 4 bases and at J to 1 base, leaving 12 bases not matched to a gene. The germline V gene encodes CDR1 ENHRY and CDR2 SYGVKD. The CDR3 consists of 17 residues. CDR3 coding DNA: TGTGCCATCAGTGGGGAGACAGGGGCTACCGTATCCTACGAGCAGTACTTC. This sequence encodes CAISGETGATVSYEQYF.

The V and J genes are TRBV5-6 and TRBJ2-7; D is undetermined. V was trimmed by 4 bases and J by 5 bases, leaving 10 bases between them. Germline CDR1 is SGHDT and CDR2 is YYEEEE. The CDR3 is 12 amino acids. The CDR3 spells CASSPAQDEQYF. CDR3 in DNA: TGTGCCAGCAGCCCCGCCCAGGACGAGCAGTACTTC.

As to this clone: One junction end does not reproduce the germline sequence, and a read error may be involved. The rearrangement links TRBV5-1 to TRBJ2-5, with D possibly matching TRBD1 (5 bases). In germline, CDR1 is SGHRS, CDR2 YFSETQ. This CDR3 is built from 14 residues. The CDR3 region is CASSPTAAQEAQYF. CDR3 nucleotides: TGCGCCAGCAGCCCGACAGCAGCCCAAGAGGCCCAGTACTTC.

The chain links TRBV25-1 to TRBJ2-2; 9 bases fit TRBD1. This CDR3 region has 16 residues. The germline CDR1 and CDR2 sequences are MGHDK and SYGVNS. V was clipped by 5 bases and J by 3 bases; unmatched bases: 7. In nucleotides, the CDR3 is TGTGCCAGCAGTCACGGGACAGGGTCCTACACCGGGGAGCTGTTTTTT. Its translation is CASSHGTGSYTGELFF.

This chain uses TRBV7-8 with TRBJ2-7; 8 bases line up with TRBD1. J was trimmed by 3 bases and V by 5 bases; bases with no gene match: 9. Per the germline V gene, CDR1 is SGHVS and CDR2 is FQNEAQ. The CDR3 extends over 15 amino acids. The CDR3 loop reads CASSPTGTGYYEQYF. The DNA for the CDR3 is TGTGCCAGCAGCCCAACAGGGACAGGCTACTACGAGCAGTACTTC.

Of note for this clone: Germline and junction disagree at one end, which may indicate a read error. The chain combines TRBV6-1 with TRBJ2-7; D is undetermined. CDR1 MNHNS and CDR2 SASEGT come from the germline V gene. There are 12 residues in the CDR3. The CDR3 sequence: CASREDSYEQYF. The CDR3 DNA sequence: TGTGCCAGCCGTGAGGATTCCTACGAGCAGTACTTC.

The V gene is TRBV9, the J gene TRBJ2-5, with 9 bases matching TRBD1. The V and J ends lost 4 bases and 1 base, in that order; junction bases with no gene match: 2. This CDR3 is built from 14 residues. Germline CDR1 reads SGDLS; CDR2 reads YYNGEE. The CDR3 coding sequence is TGTGCCAGCAGCCCGGACAGGGGCCAAGAGACCCAGTACTTC. It yields the protein CASSPDRGQETQYF. Using reference TRBV9 and TRBJ2-5 for the parts outside the CDR3, the full variable domain is DSGVTQTPKHLITATGQRVTLRCSPRSGDLSVYWYQQSLDQGLQFLIQYYNGEERAKGNILERFSAQQFPDLHSELNLSSLELGDSALYFCASSPDRGQETQYFGPGTRLLVL.

The chain carries TRBV2 and TRBJ1-6; TRBD1 is a possible D gene (5 bases). The CDR3 loop spans 17 amino acids. Germline assignment: CDR1 SNHLY and CDR2 FYNNEI. The V end lost 4 bases, the J end lost 5 bases, and 18 bases lay between the germline ends. The CDR3 spells CASSVLRQGSDNSPLHF. The CDR3 DNA sequence: TGTGCCAGCAGTGTTCTTCGCCAGGGATCTGATAATTCACCCCTCCACTTT.

A single count supports this clone. V usage is TRBV12-5 and J usage is TRBJ1-1; D call uncertain. Germline V gene lookup returns CDR1 LGHNT and CDR2 FRNRAP. This CDR3 has 14 amino acids. Trimming pared 2 bases from V and 1 base from J, leaving 8 bases between. As DNA, the CDR3 is TGTGCTAGTGGTTTGCTCGACTCGAACACTGAAGCTTTCTTT. Amino acid sequence: CASGLLDSNTEAFF.

The rearrangement links TRBV7-9 to TRBJ1-1; possible D gene TRBD1, 6 bases. This CDR3 has 15 residues. V lost 8 bases, J lost 0 bases, and 16 bases lay in between. Per germline, CDR1 SEHNR and CDR2 FQNEAQ (reference sequence). In nucleotides, the CDR3 is TGTGCCAGCCGTCCGGGACACACGTTGAACACTGAAGCTTTCTTT. Translating gives CASRPGHTLNTEAFF.